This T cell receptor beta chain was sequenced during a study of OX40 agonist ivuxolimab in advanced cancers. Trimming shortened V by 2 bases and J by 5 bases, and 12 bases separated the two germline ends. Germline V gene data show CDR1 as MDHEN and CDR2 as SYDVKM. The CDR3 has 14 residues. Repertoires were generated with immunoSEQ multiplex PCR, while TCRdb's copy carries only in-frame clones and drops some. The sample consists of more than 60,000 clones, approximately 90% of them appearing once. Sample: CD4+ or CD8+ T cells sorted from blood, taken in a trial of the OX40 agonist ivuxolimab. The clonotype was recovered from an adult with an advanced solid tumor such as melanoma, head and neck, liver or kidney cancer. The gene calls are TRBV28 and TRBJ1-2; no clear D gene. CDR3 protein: CASSLEGAAYGYTF. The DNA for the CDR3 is TGTGCCAGCAGTTTAGAGGGAGCGGCTTATGGCTACACCTTC.